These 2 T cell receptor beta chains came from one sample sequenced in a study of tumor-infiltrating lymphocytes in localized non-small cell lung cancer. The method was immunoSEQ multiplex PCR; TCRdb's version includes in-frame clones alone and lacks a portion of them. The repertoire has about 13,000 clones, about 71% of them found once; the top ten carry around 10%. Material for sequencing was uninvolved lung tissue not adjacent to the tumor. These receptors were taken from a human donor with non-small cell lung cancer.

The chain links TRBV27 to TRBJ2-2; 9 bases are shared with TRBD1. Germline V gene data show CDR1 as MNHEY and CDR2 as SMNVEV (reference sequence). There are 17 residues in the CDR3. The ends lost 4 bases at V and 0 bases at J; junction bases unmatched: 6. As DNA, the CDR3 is TGTGCCAGCAGTTCCTCCAGGACAGGGGCGAACACCGGGGAGCTGTTTTTT. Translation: CASSSSRTGANTGELFF.

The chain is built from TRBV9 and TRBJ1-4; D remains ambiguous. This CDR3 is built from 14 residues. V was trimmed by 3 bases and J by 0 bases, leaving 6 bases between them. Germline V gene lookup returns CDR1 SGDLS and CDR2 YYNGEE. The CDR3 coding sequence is TGTGCCAGCAGCGAGGGAGCAACTAATGAAAAACTGTTTTTT. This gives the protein CASSEGATNEKLFF. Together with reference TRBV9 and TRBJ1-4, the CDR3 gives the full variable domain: DSGVTQTPKHLITATGQRVTLRCSPRSGDLSVYWYQQSLDQGLQFLIQYYNGEERAKGNILERFSAQQFPDLHSELNLSSLELGDSALYFCASSEGATNEKLFFGSGTQLSVL.